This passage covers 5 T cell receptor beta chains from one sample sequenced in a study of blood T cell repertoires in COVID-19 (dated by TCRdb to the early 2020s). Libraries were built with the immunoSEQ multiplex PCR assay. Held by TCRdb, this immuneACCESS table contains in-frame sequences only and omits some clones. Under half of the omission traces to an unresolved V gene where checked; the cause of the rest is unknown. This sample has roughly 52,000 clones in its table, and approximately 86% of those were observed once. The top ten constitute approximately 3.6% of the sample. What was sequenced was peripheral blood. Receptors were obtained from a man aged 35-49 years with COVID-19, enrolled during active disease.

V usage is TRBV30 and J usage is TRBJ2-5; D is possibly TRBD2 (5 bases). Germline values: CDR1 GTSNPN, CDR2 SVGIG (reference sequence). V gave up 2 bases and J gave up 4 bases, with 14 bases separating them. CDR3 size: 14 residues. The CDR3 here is CAWSPDSVAETQYF. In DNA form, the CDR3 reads TGTGCCTGGAGTCCGGACTCTGTGGCAGAGACCCAGTACTTC.

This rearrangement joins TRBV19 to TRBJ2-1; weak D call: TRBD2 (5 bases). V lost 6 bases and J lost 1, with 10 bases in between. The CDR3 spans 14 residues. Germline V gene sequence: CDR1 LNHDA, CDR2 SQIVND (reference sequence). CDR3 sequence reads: CASREADSYNEQFF. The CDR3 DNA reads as TGTGCCAGTAGGGAAGCGGATTCCTACAATGAGCAGTTCTTC.

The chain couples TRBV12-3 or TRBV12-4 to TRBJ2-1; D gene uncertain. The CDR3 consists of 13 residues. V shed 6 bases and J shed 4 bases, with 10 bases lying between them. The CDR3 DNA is TGTGCCAGCAGCTACTCGGGTTACAATGAGCAGTTCTTC. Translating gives CASSYSGYNEQFF.

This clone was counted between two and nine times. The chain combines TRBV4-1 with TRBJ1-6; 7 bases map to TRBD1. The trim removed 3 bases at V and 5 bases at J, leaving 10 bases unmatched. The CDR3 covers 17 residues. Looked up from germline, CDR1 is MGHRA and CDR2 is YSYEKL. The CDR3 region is CASSQIQTGANNSPLHF. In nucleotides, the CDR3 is TGCGCCAGCAGCCAGATTCAAACAGGGGCTAATAATTCACCCCTCCACTTT.

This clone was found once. The DNA of the CDR3 is TGTGCCAGCAGCCAGGTCGGGGGAGAGCAGTACTTC. This codes for CASSQVGGEQYF. V is TRBV14 and J is TRBJ2-7, with D possibly matching TRBD2 (6 bases). There are 12 residues in the CDR3. Germline assignment: CDR1 SGHDN and CDR2 FVKESK. The V gene lost 3 bases and the J gene lost 7 bases, with 10 bases spanning the gap.